This TCR beta chain was captured in a study of cytomegalovirus exposure and HLA in healthy donors. Overall study context: An early release of data contained some 80 million unique TCRs, which came from HLA-typed donors.

Study-level findings and limits: Specificity of three CMV-associated chains for CMV antigens was verified in vitro. HLA alleles showed associations with 16,951 TCR beta sequences in a later analysis, at a 0.05 false discovery rate.

On this clone: Its antigen is still unknown.

Per germline, CDR1 LGHNA and CDR2 YNFKEQ. With 6 bases clipped from V and 6 bases from J, the junction kept 8 bases outside the gene matches. This CDR3 has 14 residues. This PCR relied on a set of 60 Vbeta primers and 13 Jbeta primers. Data came from immunoSEQ multiplex PCR; TCRdb stores just in-frame clones and leaves some out. Of some 140,000 clones listed, 55% to 80% were seen once; the top ten hold 1% to 1.5%. The rearrangement joins TRBV4-2 to TRBJ2-3; the match to TRBD1 covers 8 bases. This TCR derives from a woman aged 40-49 years in good health and CMV-seronegative. The sample was PBMCs. This CDR3 is CASRMGTGWDTQYF. CDR3 bases: TGTGCCAGCAGGATGGGGACAGGATGGGATACGCAGTATTTT.